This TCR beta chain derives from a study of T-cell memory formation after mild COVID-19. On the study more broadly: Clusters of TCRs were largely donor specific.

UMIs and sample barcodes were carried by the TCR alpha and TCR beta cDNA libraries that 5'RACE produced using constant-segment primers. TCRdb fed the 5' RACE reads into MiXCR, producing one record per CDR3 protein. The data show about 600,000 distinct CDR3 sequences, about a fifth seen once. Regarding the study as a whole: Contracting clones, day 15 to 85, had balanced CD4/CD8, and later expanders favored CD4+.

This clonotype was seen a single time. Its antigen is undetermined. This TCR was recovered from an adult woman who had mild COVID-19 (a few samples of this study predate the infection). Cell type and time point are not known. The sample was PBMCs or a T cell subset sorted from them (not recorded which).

The CDR3 loop reads CASSLGRGGGTQYF. CDR3 bases: TGTGCCAGCAGCTTGGGGCGGGGAGGGGGTACGCAGTATTTT. The chain joins TRBV3-1 to TRBJ2-3, with a weak D call TRBD2 (7 bases). CDR3 length: 14 residues. Germline V gene data show CDR1 as LGHDT and CDR2 as YNNKEL (reference sequence). Trimming took 5 bases from V and 8 from J, leaving 17 bases between them.